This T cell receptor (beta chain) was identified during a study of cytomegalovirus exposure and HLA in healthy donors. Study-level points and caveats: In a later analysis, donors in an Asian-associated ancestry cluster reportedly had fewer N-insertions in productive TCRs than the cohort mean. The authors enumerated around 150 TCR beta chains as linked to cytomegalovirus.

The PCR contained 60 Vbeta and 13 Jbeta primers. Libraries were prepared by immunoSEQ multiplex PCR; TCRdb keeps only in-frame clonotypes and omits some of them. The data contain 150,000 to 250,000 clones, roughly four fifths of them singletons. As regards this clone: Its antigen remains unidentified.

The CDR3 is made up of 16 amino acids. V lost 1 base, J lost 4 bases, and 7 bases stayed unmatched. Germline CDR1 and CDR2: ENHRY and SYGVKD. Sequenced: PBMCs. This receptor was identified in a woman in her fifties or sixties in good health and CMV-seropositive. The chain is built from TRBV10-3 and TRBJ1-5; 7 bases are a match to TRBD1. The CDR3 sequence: CAISEYLDRNNQPQHF. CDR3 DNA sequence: TGTGCCATCAGTGAGTACTTGGACAGGAATAATCAGCCCCAGCATTTT.